This T cell receptor (beta chain) was sequenced in a study of blood T cell repertoires in COVID-19. Study overall: Acute and convalescent COVID-19 specimens originated in the United States, Italy and Spain. The cDNA or gDNA used as material had been derived from T cells, B-cell-depleted T cells, or PBMCs.

Authors' processing steps: From reference gene primer amplification, estimates of nucleated cell counts were derived. Here immunoSEQ multiplex PCR was the method, and the copy in TCRdb shows in-frame clones only, minus some. Clone size and the V and J calls come from that table; the DNA yielded D and trimming. The repertoire holds 200,000 to 250,000 clones, with approximately 85% as singletons. The junction had 5 bases not matched to a gene; V was cut back by 5 bases and J by 5 bases. The CDR3 consists of 14 residues. Germline V gives CDR1 MDHEN, CDR2 SYDVKM. Material for sequencing was peripheral blood. This clonotype was obtained from a man between 50 and 59 years old who had recovered from COVID-19. V usage is TRBV28 and J usage is TRBJ2-5; 10 bases line up with TRBD1. The CDR3: CASSGTGVRETQYF. CDR3 nucleotides: TGTGCCAGCAGTGGGACAGGGGTACGGGAGACCCAGTACTTC.